Listed below are T cell receptor beta chains from one sample, sequenced in a study of identical twins. TCRdb reprocessed the 5' RACE reads with MiXCR, giving one entry per CDR3 protein. Counted here are about 500,000 distinct CDR3 sequences, roughly 13% occurring once; the ten biggest clones make up about 0.94%. The sample was also linked to a second study, of yellow fever vaccine responses in identical twins.

Sequenced input: CD4+ T cells sorted from blood. The receptor source for this set is a woman younger than 30 in good health. CDR3s include the opening cysteine and the closing phenylalanine or tryptophan. The D gene is left open where the match is weak. Part of the rows lack a size; the others show once, few, many or a class for expanded clones.

V,D,J,size,CDR3,DNA
TRBV5-1,-,TRBJ1-1,few,CASSLGFKGRNTEAFF,TGCGCCAGCAGCTTGGGGTTTAAGGGACGGAACACTGAAGCTTTCTTT
TRBV5-5,TRBD1,TRBJ2-3,-,CASSLGEGQGHGTQYF,TGTGCCAGCAGCTTGGGGGAGGGACAGGGCCATGGTACGCAGTATTTT
TRBV15,-,TRBJ2-1,few,CATSSGSLAHNNEQFF,TGTGCCACCAGCAGTGGCTCACTAGCTCACAACAATGAGCAGTTCTTC
TRBV5-4,TRBD2,TRBJ2-7,-,CASSSTGTSAEQYF,TGTGCCAGCAGCTCAACCGGGACTAGCGCCGAGCAGTACTTC
TRBV5-5,-,TRBJ2-1,few,CASSPGGSAEQFF,TGTGCCAGCAGCCCCGGAGGGAGCGCTGAGCAGTTCTTC
TRBV7-7,TRBD1,TRBJ2-1,-,CASSSGGQGVSYNEQFF,TGTGCTAGCAGCTCGGGAGGACAGGGGGTATCCTACAATGAGCAGTTCTTC
TRBV20-1,-,TRBJ2-1,-,CSARPGEAAYNEQFF,TGCAGTGCTAGGCCCGGGGAAGCGGCCTACAATGAGCAGTTCTTC
TRBV6-2/TRBV6-3,-,TRBJ2-7,-,CASSYSTGVEQYF,TGTGCCAGCAGTTACTCTACAGGCGTCGAGCAGTACTTC
TRBV20-1,-,TRBJ2-1,few,CSAHRGRAYNEQFF,TGCAGTGCGCACCGGGGTAGGGCCTACAATGAGCAGTTCTTC
TRBV28,-,TRBJ1-2,-,CASTNPSRESYGYTF,TGTGCCAGCACTAATCCATCCAGGGAATCCTATGGCTACACCTTC